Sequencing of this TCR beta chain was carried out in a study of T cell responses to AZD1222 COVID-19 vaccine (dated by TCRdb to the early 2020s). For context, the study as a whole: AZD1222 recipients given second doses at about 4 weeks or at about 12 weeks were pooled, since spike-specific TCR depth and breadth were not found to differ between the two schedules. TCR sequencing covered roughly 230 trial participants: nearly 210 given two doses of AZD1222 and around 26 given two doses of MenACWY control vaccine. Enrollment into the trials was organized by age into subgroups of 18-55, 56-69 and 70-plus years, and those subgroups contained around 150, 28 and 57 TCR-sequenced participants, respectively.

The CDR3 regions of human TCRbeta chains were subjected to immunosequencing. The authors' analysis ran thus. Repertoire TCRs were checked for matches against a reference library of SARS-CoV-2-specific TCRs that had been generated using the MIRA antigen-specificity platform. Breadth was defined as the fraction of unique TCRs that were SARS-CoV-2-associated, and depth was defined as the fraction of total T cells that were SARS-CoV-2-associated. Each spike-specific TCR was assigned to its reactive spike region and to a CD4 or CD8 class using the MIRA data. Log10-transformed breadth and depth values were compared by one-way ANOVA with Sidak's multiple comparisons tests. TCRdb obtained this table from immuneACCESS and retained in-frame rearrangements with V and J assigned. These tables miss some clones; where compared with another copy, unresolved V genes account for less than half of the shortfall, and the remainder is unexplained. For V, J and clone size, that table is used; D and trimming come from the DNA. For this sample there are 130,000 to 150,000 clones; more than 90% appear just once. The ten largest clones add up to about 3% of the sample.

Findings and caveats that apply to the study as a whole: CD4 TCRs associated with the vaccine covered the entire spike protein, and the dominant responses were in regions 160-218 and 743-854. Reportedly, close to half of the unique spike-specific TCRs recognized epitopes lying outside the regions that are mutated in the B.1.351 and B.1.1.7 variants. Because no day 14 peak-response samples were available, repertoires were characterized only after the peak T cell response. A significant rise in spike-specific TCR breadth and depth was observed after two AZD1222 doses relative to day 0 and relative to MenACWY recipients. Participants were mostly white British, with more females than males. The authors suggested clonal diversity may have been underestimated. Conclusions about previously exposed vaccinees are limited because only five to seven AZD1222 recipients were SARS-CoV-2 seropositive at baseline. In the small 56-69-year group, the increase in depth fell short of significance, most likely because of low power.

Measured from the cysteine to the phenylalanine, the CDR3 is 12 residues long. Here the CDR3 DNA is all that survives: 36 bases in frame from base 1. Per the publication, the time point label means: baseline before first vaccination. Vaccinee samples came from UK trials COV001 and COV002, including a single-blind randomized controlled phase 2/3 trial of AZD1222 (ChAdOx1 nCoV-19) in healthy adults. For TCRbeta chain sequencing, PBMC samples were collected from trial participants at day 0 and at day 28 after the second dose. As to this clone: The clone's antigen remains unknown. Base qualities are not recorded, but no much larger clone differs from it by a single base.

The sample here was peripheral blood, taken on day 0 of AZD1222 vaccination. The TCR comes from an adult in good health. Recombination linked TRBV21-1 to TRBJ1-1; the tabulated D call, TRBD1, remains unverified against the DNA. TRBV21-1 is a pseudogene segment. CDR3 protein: CASRGTGLRAFF. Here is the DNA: TGTGCCAGCAGGGGGACAGGGTTGCGAGCTTTCTTT.